This section outlines one T cell receptor (beta chain) sequence together with its context. The antigen remains undetermined. These data belong to a study of T cells after yellow fever vaccination. Study results and caveats: Post-booster samples contained most primary-vaccination clones (approximately 96% CD4, about 90% CD8).

Germline V CDR1 and CDR2: MGHRA, YSYEKL. The CDR3 is 14 residues long. The V end lost 3 bases, the J end lost 5 bases, and 13 bases lay between the germline ends. TCRdb processed the 5' RACE reads anew with MiXCR; each CDR3 protein has one entry. The data contain approximately 450,000 distinct CDR3 sequences, roughly 20% of them singletons. The sequence derives from a man younger than 35 who received the YFV17D yellow fever vaccine. The gene calls are TRBV4-1 and TRBJ2-5; no reliable D call. Sequences were derived from PBMCs, sampled before the yellow fever booster vaccination. The CDR3 is CASSHENSRETQYF. CDR3 DNA sequence: TGCGCCAGCAGCCACGAAAACTCGCGGGAGACCCAGTACTTC.